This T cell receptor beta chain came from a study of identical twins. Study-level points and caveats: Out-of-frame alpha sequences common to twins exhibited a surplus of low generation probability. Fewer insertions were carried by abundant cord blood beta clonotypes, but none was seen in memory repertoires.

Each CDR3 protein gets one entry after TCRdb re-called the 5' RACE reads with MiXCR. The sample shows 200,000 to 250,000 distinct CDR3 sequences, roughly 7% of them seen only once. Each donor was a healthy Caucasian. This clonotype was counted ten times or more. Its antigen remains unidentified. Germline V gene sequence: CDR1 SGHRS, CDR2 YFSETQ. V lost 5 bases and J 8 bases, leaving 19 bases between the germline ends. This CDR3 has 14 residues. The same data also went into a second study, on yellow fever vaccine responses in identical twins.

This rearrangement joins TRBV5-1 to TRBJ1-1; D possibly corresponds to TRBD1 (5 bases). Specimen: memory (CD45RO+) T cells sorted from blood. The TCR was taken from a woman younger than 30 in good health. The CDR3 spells CASRLTEVRGEAFF. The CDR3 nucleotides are TGCGCCAGCAGGTTGACAGAGGTACGGGGGGAAGCTTTCTTT.